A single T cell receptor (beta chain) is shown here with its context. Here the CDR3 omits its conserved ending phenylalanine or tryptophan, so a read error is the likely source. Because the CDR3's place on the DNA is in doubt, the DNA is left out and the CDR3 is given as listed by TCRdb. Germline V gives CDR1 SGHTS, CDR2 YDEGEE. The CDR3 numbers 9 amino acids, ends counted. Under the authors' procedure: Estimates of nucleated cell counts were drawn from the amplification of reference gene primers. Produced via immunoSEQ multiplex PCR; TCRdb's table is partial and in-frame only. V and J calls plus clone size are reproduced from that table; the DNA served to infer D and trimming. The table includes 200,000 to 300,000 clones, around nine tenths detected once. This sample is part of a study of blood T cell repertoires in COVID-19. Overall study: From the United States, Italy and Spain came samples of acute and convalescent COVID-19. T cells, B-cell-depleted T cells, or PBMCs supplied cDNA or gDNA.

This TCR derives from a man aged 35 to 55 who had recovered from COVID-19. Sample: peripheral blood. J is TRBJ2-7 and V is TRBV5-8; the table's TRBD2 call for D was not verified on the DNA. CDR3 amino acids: CASSLGGSQ.